What follows describes a single T cell receptor (beta chain). Its cognate antigen has yet to be identified. The sample holds no much larger clone one base away, and base qualities are not on file. Library prep was done by the immunoSEQ multiplex PCR assay. A mixture of 60 forward primers for TCR Vbeta segments and 13 reverse primers for TCR Jbeta segments was used in the multiplex PCR. The CDR3 region of rearranged TCR beta genes was amplified from genomic DNA by a multiplex PCR assay. The amplified TCR beta libraries were sequenced on the Illumina HiSeq System as 87-base-pair reads. Turning to the authors' computational methods: A later analysis tallied around 87 million unique TCR beta chains across the 700 or so repertoires, and approximately 12 million of those chains were shared by two or more donors. To remove PCR and sequencing errors, raw reads were error-corrected and collapsed into unique sequences using a nearest-neighbor algorithm that merged closely related sequences. Alignment of CDR3 sequences to IMGT reference sequences was used to assign V, D and J gene segments. For a sequence to be retained, at least a six-nucleotide match to both a V gene segment and a J gene segment was required. A rearrangement counted as productive if the CDR3 had no stop codons and remained in frame with V and J, and every other rearrangement counted as non-productive. CDR3 was defined by IMGT convention, running from the second conserved V-encoded cysteine to the conserved J-encoded phenylalanine. Sequences without an unambiguous match to a single V gene segment were excluded from the earlier analysis of about 630 of the donors. In an earlier analysis of approximately 590 of the donors, V segments were called functional above 56.7% productive rearrangements and were called segregating when the between-donor standard deviation exceeded 5%. A statistical classification framework was developed to diagnose cytomegalovirus status using the catalog of TCR beta chain sequences. In a later analysis, TCR nucleotide sequences were compared against IMGT/GENE-DB human TR gene sequences so that V and J genes could be assigned. A later analysis assigned CDR3 sequences and most-parsimonious VDJ recombination scenarios with the TCRdist pipeline. In a later analysis, each TCR beta chain was defined by its CDR3 amino acid sequence together with its V-gene family, and reads without a unique V-gene family were excluded. In a later analysis, 450 to 600 highly shared, low-generation-probability nucleotide sequences were removed to address suspected cross-contamination and a sequencing artifact. For each public chain, a later analysis derived a clonal expansion index from normalized ranks of inferred template counts within each repertoire. Generation probabilities in a later analysis came from a VDJ recombination model fitted to out-of-frame rearrangements, and those results were checked against IGoR. Hypergeometric tests were used in a later analysis to score TCR-TCR, TCR-HLA and TCR-CMV co-occurrence, with a repertoire-size bias correction applied to the TCR pairs. To estimate false discovery rates, a later analysis permuted the HLA or CMV assignments 20 times. In a later analysis, co-occurring TCRs were grouped using DBSCAN, with TCRdist sequence similarity added in when clustering inside HLA-allele-positive subsets. Co-occurrence clustering excluded repertoires with fewer than 30,000 or more than 120,000 public chains, plus five with anomalous nucleotide sharing. In its TCRdb copy, this immuneACCESS table keeps in-frame sequences only and misses some clones. Where compared with another copy, unresolved V genes explain less than half of these, and the others have no known cause. That table furnishes V, J and clone size, whereas the DNA furnished D and trimming. Recorded for this sample are 100,000 to 150,000 clones; approximately 80% of them occurred a single time. In total, the top ten clones hold 1.9% of the sample.

This sample is drawn from a study of cytomegalovirus exposure and HLA in healthy donors (dated by TCRdb to 2015 to 2018). Background on the whole study: An earlier analysis of roughly 570 of the donors reported approximately 260 Gb of sequence data and some 110 million unique TCR beta sequences obtained from some 200 million T cells. An early release covering roughly 600 HLA-typed donors comprised 250 to 350 gigabases of sequencing data and tens of millions of unique TCR sequences. Among the roughly 380 genotyped donors, under 90% belonged to the genetic ancestry cluster associated with self-reported Caucasian donors. The study aimed to test whether signatures of past pathogen exposure could be identified by cataloging public T cell receptors. The study profiled the T cell repertoires of about 640 subjects by immunosequencing and related them to cytomegalovirus serostatus. Besides the first cohort of hundreds of subjects, a separate validation cohort made up of around 120 different subjects was used. High-throughput TCR immunosequencing, statistical association of individual TCRs with disease status, and machine learning were combined to predict cytomegalovirus infection status. In a later analysis, previously published TCR beta repertoires from 670 or so donors were re-analyzed and high-resolution HLA genotyping was added so that TCR occurrence patterns could be studied. Rather than drawing on any new phenotypic data, the later analysis identified candidate immune exposures from TCR beta sequences and the way those sequences occurred across donors. An earlier analysis of around 640 of the donors used high-throughput TCR beta sequencing to judge whether each TCR beta V gene segment behaved as functional or pseudogenic. Alongside the repertoire data, information on donor age, sex, ethnicity and CMV serostatus was compiled. In a later genetic analysis, genome-wide SNP genotypes for about 60% of the 666 donors were used, and that subset was treated as a discovery cohort. Every repertoire in the discovery cohort had been generated on one and the same sequencing platform. Class I and class II HLA loci were covered by the typing at four-digit resolution. The number of typed donors differed by locus: 629-630 for A, B, C, DRB1 and DQB1; approximately 520 for DQA1; some 610 for DPA1; and around 450 for DPB1. Roughly 5 DR-DQ haplotypes were handled as single units for association and clustering because linkage in the cohort was strong. Among some 410 genotyped donors of the cohort, an average of approximately 230,000 unique TCR beta nucleotide sequences were sequenced per donor, roughly 20% of them non-productive. What the research found in general, with its limitations: In a later genetic analysis, fewer N-insertions in productive TCRs were reported among donors in an Asian-associated ancestry cluster than the 666-donor mean. A cluster of highly shared sequence variants was judged likely to be a technical artifact of the sequencing pipeline. The presence/absence analyses assumed that sequencing depth was roughly uniform across donors, and that assumption may not be true. Correlated functional status among segregating V segments might be attributable to linkage disequilibrium, but an unknown experimental factor could not be ruled out. In vitro tests confirmed that a few of the cytomegalovirus-associated TCR beta chains recognize cytomegalovirus antigens. Because HLA typing was unavailable for some donors at each locus, only the typed subset was used in association tests. A later genetic analysis associated a missense DCLRE1C variant with V-gene and J-gene trimming of TCR beta chains, and an independent cohort replicated the association. Most TCR sequences were observed very rarely across donors, whereas some public TCRs were present in many individuals. Immune exposure information for the cohort was limited to CMV serostatus. In a later analysis, TCR association rates were found to vary across HLA loci, with the most associated TCRs seen for DRB1 alleles and the fewest for HLA-C alleles. According to a later analysis, parvovirus B19, influenza, CMV and Epstein-Barr virus appeared linked to several top co-occurrence clusters. Most CMV-associated TCR beta chains appeared to be HLA-restricted in a later analysis, and the HLA associations seemed to be driven largely by CMV exposure. At a false discovery rate of 0.05, a later analysis linked fewer than 20,000 TCR beta sequences to specific HLA alleles. A later analysis found that HLA-associated TCR beta chains were more clonally expanded and had lower generation probabilities than equally common non-associated chains. The study listed 170 or so TCR beta chains as associated with cytomegalovirus. The authors suggested that the approach could potentially be generalized to other disease states and immunological phenotypes. When HLA alleles, especially DR and DQ, strongly co-occurred, attributing TCR associations to individual alleles was difficult. Because counts were too low, about 17 rarely observed V segments, including chromosome 9 orphons, were excluded from the earlier analysis of 500 to 700 of the donors. This cohort had only TCR beta chains sequenced, and the lack of alpha or paired-chain data limited which features could be detected. The classifier was reported to diagnose cytomegalovirus status with high specificity and sensitivity in both the original and validation cohorts. In an earlier analysis of over 550 of the donors, most TCR beta V segments were observed in productive rearrangements about 87% or about 30% of the time, broadly matching IMGT annotations. A further reported finding was that TCR beta sequences accurately predicted the HLA-A and HLA-B alleles for most subjects in the first cohort.

The cohort was made up of around 720 healthy bone marrow donors. At the time of sampling, all cohort members were nominally healthy, though unrecorded immune exposures were likely present. The donor was CMV seronegative and belonged to the group of roughly 330 seronegative cohort members. Every donor gave a peripheral blood sample, and the peripheral blood mononuclear cells from that sample were used for TCR beta sequencing. Genomic DNA extraction from the blood cell samples was performed with the Qiagen DNeasy Blood Extraction Kit. Sample: PBMCs. This clonotype was obtained from a man aged 50-59 years in good health and CMV-seronegative.

The CDR3 has the sequence CASSATGTSGTEAFF. The DNA sequence is given as TGTGCCAGCAGCGCGACAGGCACTTCTGGCACTGAAGCTTTCTTT. The receptor chain draws on TRBV9 and TRBJ1-1; tentative D gene TRBD1, with 6 bases matching. V and J lose 3 bases and 4 bases, and a span of 16 bases separates them. The germline V gene gives CDR1 as SGDLS and CDR2 as YYNGEE. The CDR3 holds 15 amino acids from the cysteine to the phenylalanine. Here the CDR3 DNA is all that survives: 45 bases in frame from base 1.